This T cell receptor beta chain is drawn from a study of T cells in Graves' hyperthyroidism and ophthalmopathy. Points from the study as a whole: Blood held most thyroid clonotypes expanded above 0.001 frequency.

Germline V lookup: CDR1 SGHTA, CDR2 FQGNSA. There are 14 residues in the CDR3. After removal of 5 bases from V and 7 bases from J, the junction contained 8 bases not matched to a gene. This clonotype was observed at least ten times. Its antigen is unidentified. Regions amplified from RNA transcripts were the TCR beta CDR3 regions. TCR CDR3 underwent first-round RT-PCR with the HTBI primer set. TCRdb re-derived calls from the multiplex PCR reads in MiXCR, one entry per CDR3 protein. This repertoire shows about 300,000 distinct CDR3 sequences, 20% to 30% found once; its top ten account for about 30%. The V call is TRBV7-2, the J call TRBJ1-5; 7 bases match TRBD1. The specimen was blood. The clonotype comes from a man aged 40-50 years with Graves' hyperthyroidism that later progressed to Graves' ophthalmopathy. CDR3 loop: CASSTGTEKQPQHF. CDR3 nucleotide sequence: TGTGCCAGCAGCACCGGGACAGAAAAACAGCCCCAGCATTTT.